The clone carrying this TCR beta chain has just a few counts. Its antigen is currently unknown. The data were taken from a study of CD8+CD57+ T cells in acquired aplastic anemia. Looking at the study overall: When averaged, DNA from sorted CD4+ and CD8+ cells came to approximately 3.2 ug. The average read count for CD4+ cells in healthy donors was some 9.9 million. Points from the study as a whole: Patients and controls were found to share fewer than 35 CD8+ CDR3 sequences. Significance was not reached for CD8+ Simpson's diversity between patients and controls.

Trimming cost V 5 bases and J 12 bases, with 17 bases left between them. This CDR3 spans 14 amino acids. CDR1 LNHDA and CDR2 SQIVND come from the germline V gene (reference sequence). The use of genomic DNA as template underpinned the TCR beta VDJ and CDR3 profiling. Using its own MiXCR run on the reads, TCRdb lists one record per CDR3 protein. The sample includes 150,000 to 200,000 distinct CDR3 sequences, around 45% of them seen just once. The V call is TRBV19, the J call TRBJ1-6, with D possibly being TRBD1 (5 bases). This sequence originates from a human donor in good health. What was sequenced was sorted CD4+, CD8+, or CD8+CD57+ T cells (not recorded which) from PBMCs. Written as DNA, the CDR3 is TGTGCCAGTAGTCTCGGGGCTTCATCGGTACCCCTCCACTTT. It yields the protein CASSLGASSVPLHF.